This T cell receptor (beta chain) is drawn from a study of cytomegalovirus exposure and HLA in healthy donors. Germline CDR1 is SGHTA and CDR2 is FQGNSA. The CDR3 contains 15 residues. Trimming pared 0 bases from V and 2 bases from J, leaving 10 bases between. Primers included in the PCR were 60 Vbeta and 13 Jbeta primers. Original analysis: Later reanalysis found 80 million or so unique TCR beta chains, roughly 10 million of them shared. Repertoires were generated with immunoSEQ multiplex PCR, while TCRdb's copy carries only in-frame clones and drops some. V and J calls and clone size are copied from that table; D and trimming were computed from the DNA. The sample lists 85,000 to 100,000 clones; just under 70% were seen once.

The TCR comes from a man in his fifties or sixties in good health and CMV-seronegative. Sequencing was performed on PBMCs. V is TRBV7-2 and J is TRBJ1-2; the D gene is possibly TRBD1 (6 bases). DNA of the CDR3: TGTGCCAGCAGCTTAGCGCAGGGGCCAAACTATGGCTACACCTTC. Amino acids: CASSLAQGPNYGYTF.